Listed here are 15 T cell receptor beta chains from one sample, sequenced in a study of cytomegalovirus exposure and HLA in healthy donors. It was with 60 Vbeta and 13 Jbeta primers that the PCR ran. Produced via immunoSEQ multiplex PCR; TCRdb's table is partial and in-frame only. The sample has 100,000 to 150,000 clones, approximately 74% seen once. Sequencing used PBMCs. The receptor source for this set is a male donor in good health and CMV-seronegative.

The chain joins TRBV10-1 to TRBJ2-1; 8 bases agree with TRBD2. This CDR3 comprises 14 residues. The germline V gene has CDR1 WNHNN and CDR2 SYGVQD (reference sequence). The junction had 6 bases not matched to a gene; V was cut back by 8 bases and J by 3 bases. CDR3 in amino acids: CASGLAGDYNEQFF. The CDR3 DNA is TGCGCCAGCGGACTAGCTGGAGACTACAATGAGCAGTTCTTC.

Note on this clone: The junction differs from germline at one of its ends, possibly a read error. The gene calls are TRBV7-9 and TRBJ2-1; 11 nucleotides line up with TRBD2. Germline loops: CDR1 SEHNR, CDR2 FQNEAQ (reference sequence). CDR3 size: 16 residues. This CDR3 is CSSSLVVLAGAGEQFF. CDR3 in DNA: TGTTCCAGCAGCTTAGTGGTACTAGCGGGAGCGGGTGAGCAGTTCTTC.

The chain combines TRBV9 with TRBJ2-1, with 10 bases lining up with TRBD2. This CDR3 spans 16 amino acids. Germline lookup yields CDR1 SGDLS and CDR2 YYNGEE. V shed 2 bases, J shed 9 bases, and the junction held 11 bases outside the gene matches. In DNA, the CDR3 is TGTGCCAGCAGCGTGGGAGCGGGAGGGCCTTTTACTGAGCAGTTCTTC. Its protein product is CASSVGAGGPFTEQFF. Full variable domain (outside the CDR3, taken from reference TRBV9 and TRBJ2-1): DSGVTQTPKHLITATGQRVTLRCSPRSGDLSVYWYQQSLDQGLQFLIQYYNGEERAKGNILERFSAQQFPDLHSELNLSSLELGDSALYFCASSVGAGGPFTEQFFGPGTRLTVL.

V is TRBV27 and J is TRBJ2-2, with 10 bases lining up with TRBD2. The V segment lost 5 bases and the J segment 3 bases; nucleotides outside the gene matches: 18. Looked up from germline, CDR1 is MNHEY and CDR2 is SMNVEV (reference sequence). The CDR3 length is 20 residues. Here the CDR3 reads CASSLGSGRAPLRDTGELFF. CDR3 DNA: TGTGCCAGCAGTCTGGGGAGCGGGAGGGCGCCACTCCGCGACACCGGGGAGCTGTTTTTT.

The chain links TRBV6-6 to TRBJ2-6; maybe TRBD1 (5 bases). The CDR3 contains 16 residues. CDR1 is MNHNY and CDR2 is SVGAGI in the germline V gene (reference sequence). Trimming cost V 0 bases and J 0 bases, with 6 bases left between them. CDR3 region: CASSYSTVSGANVLTF. The DNA for the CDR3 is TGTGCCAGCAGTTACTCGACAGTCTCTGGGGCCAACGTCCTGACTTTC.

CDR3 nucleotide sequence: TGTGCCAGCAGCTTAGGGGTTAGCGGGGGGAAGGGTGAGCAGTTCTTC. This sequence encodes CASSLGVSGGKGEQFF. The chain couples TRBV7-6 to TRBJ2-1; the match to TRBD2 covers 10 bases. Germline trimming cut 1 base from V and 9 bases from J; bases unmatched to any gene: 9. The germline gives CDR1 SGHVS, CDR2 FNYEAQ. The CDR3 loop spans 16 amino acids.

This clone has just a few counts. The chain couples TRBV28 to TRBJ2-7; TRBD2 aligns across 9 bases. The germline CDR1 and CDR2 sequences are MDHEN and SYDVKM. Unmatched junction bases numbered 18, after V lost 6 bases and J lost 6 bases. The CDR3 runs 17 residues. The DNA for the CDR3 is TGTGCCAGCAGCTCACCCGAGTGGCGGGAGGGGGGGAGCGAGCAGTACTTC. Its protein is CASSSPEWREGGSEQYF.

This chain joins TRBV19 and TRBJ2-7; no definite D call. Trimming removed 3 bases at V and 0 bases at J, with 9 bases between. The germline V gene has CDR1 LNHDA and CDR2 SQIVND (reference sequence). The CDR3 runs 14 residues. The CDR3 nucleotides are TGTGCCAGTAGTATGGCATCCTTCTCCTACGAGCAGTACTTC. Translation: CASSMASFSYEQYF.

In this sample, this clone turned up once. The J gene is TRBJ2-2, the V gene TRBV4-2; TRBD1 aligns across 9 bases. CDR3 size: 16 residues. V trimming: 4 bases; J trimming: 4 bases; junction bases outside the gene matches: 7. Looked up from germline, CDR1 is LGHNA and CDR2 is YNFKEQ. The CDR3: CASSPRTGAITGELFF. In nucleotides, the CDR3 is TGTGCCAGCAGCCCGAGGACAGGGGCCATCACCGGGGAGCTGTTTTTT.

V usage is TRBV4-3 and J usage is TRBJ2-1; 11 bases map to TRBD2. V was pared by 0 bases and J by 1 base, with 2 bases of the junction left unmatched. Germline CDR1 reads LGHNA; CDR2 reads YSLEER. The CDR3 sequence is 17 residues long. This CDR3 reads CASSQEPSGGSYNEQFF. CDR3 coding DNA: TGCGCCAGCAGCCAAGAGCCTAGCGGGGGGTCCTACAATGAGCAGTTCTTC.

This clone was counted only a few times. The chain is built from TRBV15 and TRBJ2-5; TRBD2 might be the D (6 bases). CDR3 size: 14 residues. Trimming removed 0 bases from V and 8 bases from J, with 13 bases in between. CDR1 is LNHNV and CDR2 is YYDKDF in the germline V gene (reference sequence). CDR3 residues: CATSRDLGGHTQYF. The DNA for the CDR3 is TGTGCCACCAGCAGAGATCTGGGGGGTCATACCCAGTACTTC. Drawing the rest from reference TRBV15 and TRBJ2-5, the complete variable domain is DAMVIQNPRYQVTQFGKPVTLSCSQTLNHNVMYWYQQKSSQAPKLLFHYYDKDFNNEADTPDNFQSRRPNTSFCFLDIRSPGLGDTAMYLCATSRDLGGHTQYFGPGTRLLVL.

This chain uses TRBV7-2 with TRBJ1-5; TRBD1 agrees at 7 bases. J gave up 5 bases and V 5 bases, and 3 bases lay outside the gene matches. The CDR3 length is 13 residues. CDR1 and CDR2 (germline): SGHTA, FQGNSA. Written as DNA, the CDR3 is TGTGCCAGCAGCATCAGGGGGGATCAGCCCCAGCATTTT. Its translation: CASSIRGDQPQHF.

This rearrangement joins TRBV5-1 to TRBJ2-2, with 9 bases lining up with TRBD2. Trimming removed 0 bases from V and 8 bases from J; junction bases left unmatched: 2. Germline V lookup: CDR1 SGHRS, CDR2 YFSETQ. The length of the CDR3 is 14 residues. The CDR3 reads CASSLVAGAGELFF. The DNA of the CDR3 is TGCGCCAGCAGCTTGGTAGCGGGAGCAGGGGAGCTGTTTTTT. The full variable domain, completed using reference TRBV5-1 and TRBJ2-2, is KAGVTQTPRYLIKTRGQQVTLSCSPISGHRSVSWYQQTPGQGLQFLFEYFSETQRNKGNFPGRFSGRQFSNSRSEMNVSTLELGDSALYLCASSLVAGAGELFFGEGSRLTVL.

This chain connects TRBV7-9 to TRBJ2-1; 13 bases agree with TRBD2. Germline V gene data show CDR1 as SEHNR and CDR2 as FQNEAQ (reference sequence). The V gene end was trimmed by 3 bases and the J gene end by 1 base; junction bases not matched to a gene: 9. The CDR3 has 19 amino acids. The CDR3 reads CASSFFRTSGSGSYNEQFF. Written as DNA, the CDR3 is TGTGCCAGCAGCTTTTTTCGGACTAGCGGGAGCGGTTCCTACAATGAGCAGTTCTTC. The complete variable domain, with remaining parts taken from reference TRBV7-9 and TRBJ2-1, reads DTGVSQNPRHKITKRGQNVTFRCDPISEHNRLYWYRQTLGQGPEFLTYFQNEAQLEKSRLLSDRFSAERPKGSFSTLEIQRTEQGDSAMYLCASSFFRTSGSGSYNEQFFGPGTRLTVL.

The V gene is TRBV30, the J gene TRBJ2-7; D might be TRBD1 (5 bases). Germline values: CDR1 GTSNPN, CDR2 SVGIG (reference sequence). The CDR3 consists of 15 residues. The V end lost 2 bases, the J end lost 2 bases, and 16 bases lay between the germline ends. Here the CDR3 reads CAWSQRQRRTYEQYF. The CDR3 DNA reads as TGTGCCTGGAGTCAGAGACAGAGAAGAACCTACGAGCAGTACTTC. The full variable domain, completed using reference TRBV30 and TRBJ2-7, is SQTIHQWPATLVQPVGSPLSLECTVEGTSNPNLYWYRQAAGRGLQLLFYSVGIGQISSEVPQNLSASRPQDRQFILSSKKLLLSDSGFYLCAWSQRQRRTYEQYFGPGTRLTVT.